Following are 6 T cell receptor beta chains from one sample sequenced in a study of tissue T cells after allogeneic stem cell transplantation. Sequenced by immunoSEQ multiplex PCR; TCRdb stores in-frame clones only, minus some. The sample records 20,000 to 25,000 clones, around 70% being singletons. The source material was spleen. These TCRs come from a female BALB/c mouse in good health. MHC haplotype of the strain: H2-d.

On this clone itself: Mouse gene names and germline throughout. The sequence runs out 1 residue before the end of the CDR3; the remainder is reconstructed from the germline J gene. The gene calls are TRBV29 and TRBJ1-1, with D unclear. The CDR3 consists of 14 residues. The germline V and J ends were trimmed by 4 bases and 5 bases, with 14 bases remaining between them. Per germline, CDR1 MSHET and CDR2 SYDVDS. CDR3 loop: CASSYREIGTEVFF. CDR3 bases read: TGTGCTAGCAGTTACCGGGAAATCGGGACAGAAGTCTTC.

As regards this clone: Mouse germline and gene names are used. The read halts 1 residue ahead of the CDR3 end, with the missing end drawn from the germline J gene. V and J are TRBV13-3 and TRBJ1-3; 9 bases match TRBD1. The CDR3 spans 14 residues. The V gene end was trimmed by 5 bases and the J gene end by 4 bases; junction bases not matched to a gene: 4. Germline assignment: CDR1 NNHDY and CDR2 SYVADS. This CDR3 is CASRYRGRGNTLYF. The CDR3 bases that were read are TGTGCCAGCAGATACAGGGGGCGAGGAAATACGCTCTAT.

This clone was seen once. Mouse gene names and germline throughout. The sequenced fragment ends 1 residue before the CDR3 boundary, so the rest is inferred from the germline J gene. The chain has TRBV1 and TRBJ2-4, with D unclear. The V gene's germline CDR1 is NSQYPW and CDR2 LRSPGD (reference sequence). The V gene lost 0 bases and the J gene lost 0 bases, with 4 bases spanning the gap. This CDR3 has 14 amino acids. CDR3 DNA (partial): TGCACCTGCAGTGCAGACAGTAGTCAAAACACCTTGTAC. Its protein product is CTCSADSSQNTLY. The CDR3 in full is CTCSADSSQNTLYF.

A remark on this clone: Gene names and germline refer to mouse. From the germline J gene comes the end of the CDR3, since the read stops 1 residue before it. The V and J genes are TRBV24 and TRBJ2-7; D call uncertain. The CDR3 is made up of 10 amino acids. CDR1 and CDR2 (germline): KGHTA, FRNEEI. The V gene lost 7 bases and the J gene lost 4 bases, with 5 bases spanning the gap. This CDR3 is CASNTYEQYF. Partial CDR3 DNA: TGTGCCAGCAACACTTATGAACAGTAC.

Comments on this clone: Mouse gene names apply. The sequence runs out 1 residue before the end of the CDR3; the remainder is reconstructed from the germline J gene. The chain carries TRBV1 and TRBJ2-7, with 11 positions matching TRBD1. CDR3 size: 15 residues. The V and J ends lost 2 bases and 6 bases, in that order; junction bases with no gene match: 6. Per germline, CDR1 NSQYPW and CDR2 LRSPGD (reference sequence). CDR3 DNA (partial): TGCACCTGCAGTGCAAGGACAGGGGGCAATTTTGAACAGTAC. Its protein product is CTCSARTGGNFEQY. The CDR3, in full, reads CTCSARTGGNFEQYF.

This clone was recorded once. The gene names given are mouse names. The read halts 1 residue ahead of the CDR3 end, with the missing end drawn from the germline J gene. The rearrangement uses TRBV1 and TRBJ2-5; 7 bases are a match to TRBD1. Germline lookup yields CDR1 NSQYPW and CDR2 LRSPGD (reference sequence). The CDR3 spans 15 residues. V was pared by 5 bases and J by 1 base, with 6 bases of the junction left unmatched. Incomplete CDR3 DNA: TGCACCTGCAGTCTACAGGGGTTCGACCAAGACACCCAGTAC. This encodes CTCSLQGFDQDTQY. The complete CDR3 protein is CTCSLQGFDQDTQYF.